Listed below are T cell receptor beta chains from one sample, sequenced in a study of cytomegalovirus exposure and HLA in healthy donors. Libraries were prepared by immunoSEQ multiplex PCR; TCRdb keeps only in-frame clonotypes and omits some of them. The table records roughly 100,000 clones, 83% of them present only once. Source material: PBMCs. These receptors all come from a man aged 40-49 years in good health and CMV-seronegative. Both conserved end residues are part of each CDR3. A D gene is named only where the DNA matches it firmly. Expanded clones get a size class; other rows say once, few or many, or leave the size out.

D gene	V gene	clone size	J gene	CDR3 protein	CDR3 DNA
.	TRBV25-1	.	TRBJ2-2	CASSEKADLGTGELFF	TGTGCCAGCAGTGAGAAGGCCGACCTCGGGACCGGGGAGCTGTTTTTT
.	TRBV6-5	.	TRBJ2-7	CASTKWDTYEQYF	TGTGCCAGCACCAAATGGGACACCTACGAGCAGTACTTC
.	TRBV6-5	.	TRBJ2-3	CASSEPSTDTQYF	TGTGCCAGCAGTGAGCCTAGCACAGATACGCAGTATTTT
.	TRBV6-5	.	TRBJ1-2	CASSRQASNYGYTF	TGTGCCAGCAGTAGACAGGCTTCCAACTATGGCTACACCTTC
.	TRBV11-2	.	TRBJ2-3	CASSPFGGGSDTQYF	TGTGCCAGCAGCCCTTTTGGAGGGGGCTCGGATACGCAGTATTTT
.	TRBV10-3	.	TRBJ2-7	CAISETGSLSYEQYF	TGTGCCATCAGTGAAACAGGCTCCCTCTCCTACGAGCAGTACTTC
.	TRBV15	.	TRBJ2-3	CATSRDQRFTDTQYF	TGTGCCACCAGCAGAGATCAGAGGTTCACAGATACGCAGTATTTT
TRBD1	TRBV7-9	.	TRBJ1-1	CASSSQGANTEAFF	TGTGCCAGCAGCTCGCAGGGGGCGAACACTGAAGCTTTCTTT
TRBD1	TRBV19	.	TRBJ2-7	CASSRGTGAKSSYEQYF	TGTGCCAGTAGTAGAGGGACAGGGGCAAAAAGCTCCTACGAGCAGTACTTC
.	TRBV7-2	.	TRBJ2-1	CASSADRYSYNEQFF	TGTGCCAGCAGTGCAGACAGGTACTCCTACAATGAGCAGTTCTTC
.	TRBV4-2	.	TRBJ2-2	CASSQDPAGELFF	TGTGCCAGCAGCCAAGATCCGGCCGGGGAGCTGTTTTTT
TRBD1	TRBV11-2	.	TRBJ1-6	CASSPGQGGILGNSPLHF	TGTGCCAGCAGCCCCGGACAGGGTGGGATTTTGGGGAATTCACCCCTCCACTTT
TRBD1	TRBV6-5	.	TRBJ1-4	CASRPPTGGFEKLFF	TGTGCCAGCAGACCACCGACAGGGGGCTTTGAAAAACTGTTTTTT
.	TRBV12-5	.	TRBJ1-1	CASYEAGAMNTEAFF	TGTGCTAGTTATGAAGCAGGGGCCATGAACACTGAAGCTTTCTTT
.	TRBV10-1	.	TRBJ1-4	CASSERVGEKLFF	TGCGCCAGCAGTGAGCGAGTCGGTGAAAAACTGTTTTTT
TRBD2	TRBV9	.	TRBJ2-3	CASSVSGGMITDTQYF	TGTGCCAGCAGCGTTAGCGGGGGGATGATCACAGATACGCAGTATTTT
TRBD2	TRBV5-1	.	TRBJ2-2	CASSLGGTSGHTGELFF	TGCGCCAGCAGCTTGGGGGGGACTAGCGGGCACACCGGGGAGCTGTTTTTT
.	TRBV28	.	TRBJ2-7	CAICGGAIYEQYF	TGTGCCATCTGTGGGGGGGCGATCTACGAGCAGTACTTC
TRBD2	TRBV15	.	TRBJ2-7	CATSPAGGLYEQYF	TGTGCCACCAGCCCCGCGGGGGGCCTCTACGAGCAGTACTTC
.	TRBV9	.	TRBJ2-7	CASSVGRGTSSYEQYF	TGTGCCAGCAGCGTAGGGCGGGGTACCTCCTCCTACGAGCAGTACTTC
TRBD1	TRBV30	.	TRBJ1-5	CAWSEGAGQPQHF	TGTGCCTGGAGCGAGGGGGCAGGACAGCCCCAGCATTTT
TRBD1	TRBV30	.	TRBJ1-5	CAWSVRGNQPQHF	TGTGCCTGGAGTGTCAGGGGGAATCAGCCCCAGCATTTT
.	TRBV4-3	.	TRBJ1-4	CASSRRAASFNEKLFF	TGCGCCAGCAGCCGGAGGGCGGCCAGTTTTAATGAAAAACTGTTTTTT
TRBD1	TRBV7-9	once	TRBJ2-5	CASSYRQGGYQETQYF	TGTGCCAGCAGCTATAGACAGGGGGGCTACCAAGAGACCCAGTACTTC
.	TRBV30	.	TRBJ2-2	CAWSVRGRYTGELFF	TGTGCCTGGAGTGTACGCGGCAGATACACCGGGGAGCTGTTTTTT
TRBD1	TRBV29-1	once	TRBJ1-2	CSVRDRGWMTNYGYTF	TGCAGCGTCAGAGACAGGGGTTGGATGACTAACTATGGCTACACCTTC
TRBD1	TRBV11-2	.	TRBJ1-3	CASSFPAGGPGNTIYF	TGTGCCAGCAGCTTCCCCGCAGGGGGCCCTGGAAACACCATATATTTT
.	TRBV2	.	TRBJ1-4	CASRLGQGGLLFATNEKLFF	TGTGCCAGCAGACTTGGGCAGGGCGGATTACTCTTTGCAACTAATGAAAAACTGTTTTTT
.	TRBV4-1	.	TRBJ2-1	CASSPRRGYNEQFF	TGCGCCAGCAGCCCTCGGCGGGGTTACAATGAGCAGTTCTTC
TRBD2	TRBV4-3	.	TRBJ2-2	CASSPGPGGPGELFF	TGCGCCAGCAGCCCCGGGCCGGGAGGACCCGGGGAGCTGTTTTTT
.	TRBV6-1	.	TRBJ1-1	CASSEGLPGDWTEAFF	TGTGCCAGCAGTGAAGGTTTACCAGGGGATTGGACTGAAGCTTTCTTT
.	TRBV4-1	.	TRBJ2-3	CASSQDTSRTALDTQYF	TGCGCCAGCAGCCAAGATACTAGTCGGACAGCATTAGATACGCAGTATTTT
.	TRBV4-1	.	TRBJ1-1	CASSQEAVAGTEAFF	TGCGCCAGCAGCCAAGAGGCAGTCGCGGGAACTGAAGCTTTCTTT
TRBD1	TRBV9	.	TRBJ2-3	CASSVAGGGQGPDTQYF	TGTGCCAGCAGCGTAGCAGGTGGGGGACAGGGCCCAGATACGCAGTATTTT
TRBD1	TRBV7-6	.	TRBJ2-7	CASSSPGTGTHEQYF	TGTGCCAGCAGCTCACCCGGGACAGGGACCCACGAGCAGTACTTC
TRBD2	TRBV9	few	TRBJ2-5	CASSSGTSGGAAETQYF	TGTGCCAGCAGCTCCGGGACTAGCGGGGGGGCAGCGGAGACCCAGTACTTC
.	TRBV6-5	.	TRBJ2-7	CASSYSQGYEQYF	TGTGCCAGCAGTTACTCCCAGGGCTACGAGCAGTACTTC
TRBD1	TRBV10-3	.	TRBJ2-1	CAIRRTGGLNEQFF	TGTGCCATCAGACGGACAGGGGGCTTAAATGAGCAGTTCTTC
TRBD1	TRBV9	few	TRBJ1-5	CASSPRPGGDQPQHF	TGTGCCAGCAGCCCGCGACCAGGGGGCGATCAGCCCCAGCATTTT
TRBD1	TRBV9	.	TRBJ2-1	CASSASPDRATEQFF	TGTGCCAGCAGCGCCTCCCCGGACAGGGCCACTGAGCAGTTCTTC
TRBD2	TRBV5-4	.	TRBJ2-2	CASSAGLAAGELFF	TGTGCCAGCAGCGCGGGACTAGCGGCCGGGGAGCTGTTTTTT
.	TRBV7-8	.	TRBJ2-7	CASSLGTGRGYEQYF	TGTGCCAGCAGCTTAGGAACAGGGAGAGGATACGAGCAGTACTTC
.	TRBV18	.	TRBJ1-2	CASSPGQPSHGYTF	TGTGCCAGCTCACCAGGACAGCCTAGTCATGGCTACACCTTC
.	TRBV5-6	once	TRBJ1-5	CASSLEGVRSNQPQHF	TGTGCCAGCAGCTTGGAGGGGGTGCGTAGCAATCAGCCCCAGCATTTT
TRBD1	TRBV4-1	once	TRBJ1-1	CASSPRQGRVSEEAFF	TGCGCCAGCAGCCCACGACAGGGGAGGGTTTCGGAGGAAGCTTTCTTT
.	TRBV18	.	TRBJ1-2	CASSRREEGINYGYTF	TGTGCCAGCTCACGCAGGGAAGAAGGGATCAACTATGGCTACACCTTC